These 15 T cell receptor beta chains came from one sample sequenced in a study of cytomegalovirus exposure and HLA in healthy donors. PCR was performed using 60 Vbeta and 13 Jbeta primers. Clones were sequenced by immunoSEQ multiplex PCR, and TCRdb holds only the in-frame ones, with some missing. The sample includes roughly 180,000 clones, 84% of them seen just once. Sequencing was carried out using PBMCs. The source is a man aged 25-45 years in good health and CMV-seronegative.

This chain links TRBV29-1 with TRBJ2-3; D ambiguous. The germline V gene encodes CDR1 SQVTM and CDR2 ANQGSEA. Trimming removed 5 bases at V and 5 bases at J, with 5 bases between. This CDR3 is 10 amino acids long. The CDR3 reads CSVMRDTQYF. CDR3 nucleotides: TGCAGCGTTATGAGAGATACGCAGTATTTT.

The chain links TRBV28 to TRBJ2-5, with D unclear. The CDR3 extends over 12 amino acids. Germline assignment: CDR1 MDHEN and CDR2 SYDVKM. Deletions cut 6 bases from V and 5 bases from J, with 10 bases between. Here the CDR3 DNA reads TGTGCCAGCAGCGTTCGTACTGAGACCCAGTACTTC. Amino acid sequence: CASSVRTETQYF.

The chain recombines TRBV27 with TRBJ1-2, with D unresolved. This CDR3 has 13 amino acids. Per germline, CDR1 MNHEY and CDR2 SMNVEV (reference sequence). Trimming left V 5 bases short and J 3 bases short, with 10 bases between. For the CDR3, the DNA is TGTGCCAGCAGTCTACAGCCTTACTATGGCTACACCTTC. Translated: CASSLQPYYGYTF.

The genes are TRBV4-3 and TRBJ2-7; TRBD2 agrees at 8 bases. This CDR3 has 16 residues. The J segment lost 2 bases and the V segment lost 0 bases, leaving 6 bases of the junction unmatched. CDR1 and CDR2 from the germline V gene are LGHNA and YSLEER. The CDR3 coding sequence is TGCGCCAGCAGCCAAGATCCGGGGACTAGTGCCTACGAGCAGTACTTC. Its protein is CASSQDPGTSAYEQYF.

J is TRBJ2-3 and V is TRBV7-3; 14 positions agree with TRBD2. V dropped 4 bases and J dropped 2; count of bases not matched to a gene: 11. CDR3 length equals 19 residues. In germline, CDR1 is SGHTA, CDR2 FQGTGA. CDR3 DNA sequence: TGTGCCAGCAGCTACCCCCCGACTAGCGGGAGGGTGTCCACAGATACGCAGTATTTT. It codes for CASSYPPTSGRVSTDTQYF.

The rearrangement uses TRBV5-8 and TRBJ2-7; 10 bases match TRBD1. The CDR3 length is 17 residues. The junction had 8 bases not matched to a gene; V was cut back by 0 bases and J by 2 bases. Germline-derived CDR1 and CDR2 are SGHTS and YDEGEE. In DNA form, the CDR3 reads TGTGCCAGCAGCTTGGGACAGGGGGCCGGTTTGGCCTACGAGCAGTACTTC. As protein: CASSLGQGAGLAYEQYF.

This chain links TRBV30 with TRBJ2-6, with TRBD2 matching over 13 bases. Unmatched junction bases numbered 5, after V lost 3 bases and J lost 0 bases. CDR1 GTSNPN and CDR2 SVGIG come from the germline V gene (reference sequence). The CDR3 is 18 amino acids. The CDR3 nucleotides are TGTGCCTGGAGCCAACTAGCGGGGGGGCGCTCTGGGGCCAACGTCCTGACTTTC. This encodes CAWSQLAGGRSGANVLTF.

The chain has TRBV5-1 and TRBJ2-5; tentative D call: TRBD1 (5 bases). Trimming took off 1 base at V and 13 bases at J, with 20 bases between the two ends. Germline lookup yields CDR1 SGHRS and CDR2 YFSETQ. This CDR3 has 14 amino acids. The CDR3, as DNA: TGCGCCAGCAGCTTGTATACAGGTCTCACCCGCCTGTACTTC. This gives the protein CASSLYTGLTRLYF.

The chain couples TRBV5-1 to TRBJ1-2, with 8 bases matching TRBD1. Germline-derived CDR1 and CDR2 are SGHRS and YFSETQ. With 1 base clipped from V and 6 bases from J, the junction kept 5 bases outside the gene matches. CDR3 length equals 14 residues. CDR3 region: CASSLSGGGDGYTF. CDR3 bases: TGCGCCAGCAGCTTGTCAGGGGGCGGAGATGGCTACACCTTC.

This clone was detected a few times. The genes are TRBV7-9 and TRBJ2-7, with D unresolved. Germline lookup yields CDR1 SEHNR and CDR2 FQNEAQ (reference sequence). Trimming stripped 5 bases from V and 5 bases from J, with 13 bases between. CDR3 length equals 13 residues. The CDR3: CASSPRRRNEQYF. The CDR3 nucleotides read TGTGCCAGCAGCCCGCGGAGACGGAACGAGCAGTACTTC.

The rearrangement joins TRBV7-9 to TRBJ2-3, with TRBD2 as a possible D gene (6 bases). V lost 2 bases and J 4 bases, leaving 10 bases between the germline ends. CDR3 length equals 14 residues. Germline V CDR1 and CDR2: SEHNR, FQNEAQ (reference sequence). CDR3 loop: CASSLSLAPDTQYF. The CDR3 DNA sequence: TGTGCCAGCAGCTTATCCCTAGCGCCAGATACGCAGTATTTT.

V is TRBV9 and J is TRBJ2-1; 12 nucleotides match TRBD2. This CDR3 is built from 16 residues. V shed 0 bases, J shed 8 bases, and the junction held 6 bases outside the gene matches. Germline V gives CDR1 SGDLS, CDR2 YYNGEE. CDR3 DNA sequence: TGTGCCAGCAGCGTAGAATGGGCTAGCGGGAGGGATGAGCAGTTCTTC. Its translation is CASSVEWASGRDEQFF.

CDR3 bases: TGTGCCAGCTCACCACCGGACAGGGGGGGAGAGACCCAGTACTTC. Translation: CASSPPDRGGETQYF. The rearrangement uses TRBV18 and TRBJ2-5; 10 positions match TRBD1. The V and J ends lost 0 bases and 4 bases, in that order; junction bases with no gene match: 2. Per germline, CDR1 KGHSH and CDR2 LQKENI. The CDR3 sequence is 15 residues long.

There are a few counts of this clone. The chain carries TRBV11-3 and TRBJ2-7; D gene ambiguous. Germline V gene sequence: CDR1 SGHNT, CDR2 YENEEA. The CDR3 has 15 amino acids. Deletions cut 0 bases from V and 0 bases from J, with 9 bases between. DNA for the CDR3: TGTGCCAGCAGCTTAGACAGAAACCCCTCCTACGAGCAGTACTTC. Protein product: CASSLDRNPSYEQYF.

The CDR3 DNA reads TGTGCCAGCAGCTCAAACAGGGGTAAAGAGACCCAGTACTTC. Protein: CASSSNRGKETQYF. This sequence joins TRBV5-4 and TRBJ2-5; 7 nucleotides align to TRBD1. Losses at the gene ends were 3 bases for V and 3 bases for J; bases not matched to a gene: 5. CDR1 and CDR2 from the germline V gene are SGHNT and YYREEE (reference sequence). The CDR3 is made up of 14 amino acids.